This TCR beta chain appears in the sequencing data of a study of CD8 T cells in ankylosing spondylitis. This clonotype was detected a few times. TCRdb re-derived calls from the 5' RACE reads in MiXCR, one entry per CDR3 protein. The sample contains about 360,000 distinct CDR3 sequences, roughly 20% of which appear only once. The clonotype comes from a male donor with ankylosing spondylitis or in good health (not recorded which). The sequenced sample consisted of blood, either unsorted or a sorted T cell fraction (not recorded which).

In DNA, the CDR3 is TGTGCCAGCAGCTTACCCAGCGGGGGCGCCTACAATGAGCAGTTCTTC. This codes for CASSLPSGGAYNEQFF. The V gene is TRBV7-6, the J gene TRBJ2-1, with TRBD2 matching over 8 bases. Germline CDR1 and CDR2: SGHVS and FNYEAQ. The length of the CDR3 is 16 residues. The ends lost 2 bases at V and 2 bases at J; junction bases unmatched: 5.